These 14 T cell receptor beta chains were all obtained from the same sample, sequenced in a study of PD-L1 blockade in urothelial cancer. The data were produced by immunoSEQ multiplex PCR, yet TCRdb's version contains in-frame clones alone and is incomplete. The sample yields about 91,000 clones, approximately 90% seen once. The sequenced sample was PBMCs, obtained around atezolizumab (anti-PD-L1) treatment. Receptors were obtained from a man aged 55 to 69 with urothelial cancer.

This chain links TRBV4-3 with TRBJ2-3; weak D call: TRBD2 (6 bases). V was clipped by 0 bases and J by 4 bases, with 14 bases between them. In germline, CDR1 is LGHNA, CDR2 YSLEER. CDR3 size: 16 residues. The CDR3 DNA reads TGCGCCAGCAGCCAAGAACGGGGACCGGGGGCAGATACGCAGTATTTT. It encodes CASSQERGPGADTQYF.

The rearrangement links TRBV7-9 to TRBJ1-2, with D perhaps TRBD1 (5 bases). The CDR3 contains 15 residues. With 4 bases removed from V and 2 bases from J, the gap between germline ends came to 14 bases. Germline values: CDR1 SEHNR, CDR2 FQNEAQ (reference sequence). CDR3 sequence reads: CASSSSDTPNYGYTF. CDR3 nucleotides: TGTGCCAGCAGCTCGTCGGACACCCCGAACTATGGCTACACCTTC.

This chain uses TRBV2 with TRBJ2-7; the match to TRBD1 covers 9 bases. CDR1 is SNHLY, CDR2 FYNNEI, per germline. The CDR3 contains 15 residues. The ends lost 6 bases at V and 6 bases at J; junction bases unmatched: 12. The DNA of the CDR3 is TGTGCCAGCAGCGTTCGGGGACAGGGTCTTCCCGAGCAGTACTTC. This gives the protein CASSVRGQGLPEQYF.

The J gene is TRBJ1-1, the V gene TRBV14, with a weak D call TRBD1 (5 bases). The ends were cut back, 4 bases at V and 3 bases at J, with 15 bases in the middle. The CDR3 runs 15 residues. Per germline, CDR1 SGHDN and CDR2 FVKESK. In DNA form, the CDR3 reads TGTGCCAGCAGCCCGCACCTCGTAGGGGACACTGAAGCTTTCTTT. Amino acid sequence: CASSPHLVGDTEAFF. The complete variable domain, with remaining parts taken from reference TRBV14 and TRBJ1-1, reads EAGVTQFPSHSVIEKGQTVTLRCDPISGHDNLYWYRRVMGKEIKFLLHFVKESKQDESGMPNNRFLAERTGGTYSTLKVQPAELEDSGVYFCASSPHLVGDTEAFFGQGTRLTVV.

This clone has only a few counts. The rearrangement uses TRBV18 and TRBJ2-7; 8 nucleotides match TRBD1. J gave up 6 bases and V 4 bases, and 5 bases lay outside the gene matches. The CDR3 loop spans 13 amino acids. Germline V gene data show CDR1 as KGHSH and CDR2 as LQKENI. CDR3 in DNA: TGTGCCAGCTCACAAGGACAGGGTTCCGAGCAGTACTTC. Translated, it gives CASSQGQGSEQYF.

On this clone: At one end the junction does not follow the germline gene, possibly because of a read error. V usage is TRBV7-7 and J usage is TRBJ2-1; TRBD2 matches at 8 bases. Germline CDR1 and CDR2: SSHAT and FNYEAQ (reference sequence). CDR3 length equals 15 residues. CDR3 amino acids: CASSSGLASGNEQFF. For the CDR3, the DNA is TGTGCTAGCAGCTCAGGACTAGCATCGGGCAATGAGCAGTTCTTC. Supplemented by reference TRBV7-7 and TRBJ2-1, the full variable domain reads GAGVSQSPRYKVTKRGQDVTLRCDPISSHATLYWYQQALGQGPEFLTYFNYEAQPDKSGLPSDRFSAERPEGSISTLTIQRTEQRDSAMYRCASSSGLASGNEQFFGPGTRLTVL.

The rearrangement links TRBV4-2 to TRBJ1-1, with a tentative D call TRBD1 (6 bases). Germline V gene data show CDR1 as LGHNA and CDR2 as YNFKEQ. V gave up 3 bases and J gave up 5 bases, with 19 bases separating them. The CDR3 loop spans 16 amino acids. The CDR3 protein is CASSHNSYQGNTEAFF. The DNA of the CDR3 is TGTGCCAGCAGCCATAATTCCTACCAGGGGAATACTGAAGCTTTCTTT.

This clone was observed a few times. The chain has TRBV29-1 and TRBJ1-5; 9 nucleotides align to TRBD1. After removal of 7 bases from V and 2 bases from J, the junction contained 6 bases not matched to a gene. This CDR3 is 14 amino acids long. Germline-derived CDR1 and CDR2 are SQVTM and ANQGSEA. For the CDR3, the DNA is TGCAGCGCCGCGACAGGGGGTCGCAATCAGCCCCAGCATTTT. Protein: CSAATGGRNQPQHF.

This chain uses TRBV7-2 with TRBJ2-3; 9 bases map to TRBD2. Germline V CDR1 and CDR2: SGHTA, FQGNSA. Trimming took 2 bases from V and 2 from J; bases not matched to a gene: 14. The CDR3 is 19 residues long. CDR3 DNA: TGTGCCAGCAGCTTACTGGCTAGCGGGGTCACAGGGTTCACAGATACGCAGTATTTT. Its translation is CASSLLASGVTGFTDTQYF.

The chain carries TRBV11-2 and TRBJ2-5, with a possible D match to TRBD1 (6 bases). This CDR3 comprises 11 residues. V lost 6 bases and J lost 5, with 7 bases in between. The V gene's germline CDR1 is SGHAT and CDR2 FQNNGV. The CDR3 here is CASRGAETQYF. In DNA, the CDR3 is TGTGCCAGCAGGGGGGCCGAGACCCAGTACTTC.

This chain links TRBV19 with TRBJ1-1, with D possibly matching TRBD1 (5 bases). Germline V gene sequence: CDR1 LNHDA, CDR2 SQIVND (reference sequence). The V gene lost 3 bases and the J gene lost 3 bases, with 11 bases spanning the gap. This CDR3 has 14 amino acids. The DNA for the CDR3 is TGTGCCAGTAGTATTTCTGGGGCAGACACTGAAGCTTTCTTT. It translates to CASSISGADTEAFF.

The genes are TRBV4-1 and TRBJ1-1; unclear D gene. Germline V gene lookup returns CDR1 MGHRA and CDR2 YSYEKL. V was clipped by 1 base and J by 3 bases, with 12 bases between them. CDR3 size: 15 residues. CDR3 bases: TGCGCCAGCAGCCAAGGTCGGCGGGAGCACACTGAAGCTTTCTTT. Protein sequence: CASSQGRREHTEAFF.

This chain joins TRBV5-1 and TRBJ2-7; the D gene is possibly TRBD1 (6 bases). CDR3 size: 14 residues. Germline CDR1 is SGHRS and CDR2 is YFSETQ. With 0 bases removed from V and 4 bases from J, the gap between germline ends came to 11 bases. The CDR3 region is CASSLVQGMYEQYF. In nucleotides, the CDR3 is TGCGCCAGCAGCTTGGTACAGGGTATGTACGAGCAGTACTTC. The full variable domain, in which reference TRBV5-1 and TRBJ2-7 provide the parts outside the CDR3, is KAGVTQTPRYLIKTRGQQVTLSCSPISGHRSVSWYQQTPGQGLQFLFEYFSETQRNKGNFPGRFSGRQFSNSRSEMNVSTLELGDSALYLCASSLVQGMYEQYFGPGTRLTVT.

V is TRBV7-9 and J is TRBJ1-4; D gene uncertain. CDR3 size: 12 residues. V lost 6 bases and J lost 6, with 8 bases in between. Germline values: CDR1 SEHNR, CDR2 FQNEAQ (reference sequence). This CDR3 is CASRSGDEKLFF. The DNA of the CDR3 is TGTGCCAGCAGGTCGGGAGATGAAAAACTGTTTTTT.